This T cell receptor beta chain was identified during a study of blood T cells in healthy people across ages. Across the study: Template switching recovered approximately one barcoded beta molecule for every two T cells.

Study conclusions and caveats: Significant beta diversity loss was already apparent by age about 42, declining roughly linearly.

The V and J ends lost 3 bases and 10 bases, in that order; junction bases with no gene match: 15. The CDR3 is 17 residues long. Germline V CDR1 and CDR2: SGHAT, FQDESV (reference sequence). Notes on this clonotype: Its antigen is not known.

Alongside a J-beta primer mix, a sample-barcoded 5' primer served in a second PCR lasting roughly 7 to 12 cycles. TCRdb reprocessed the 5' RACE reads with MiXCR, giving one entry per CDR3 protein. This sample has about 1.4 million distinct CDR3 sequences, with around 59% found just once. Sequences were obtained from blood. The chain has TRBV11-1 and TRBJ2-1, with 10 bases lining up with TRBD2. This clonotype originated in a young man in good health. The CDR3, as DNA: TGTGCCAGCAGCTTGTCTAGCGGGAGCACCAGCGGAAGGGAGCAGTTCTTC. It specifies CASSLSSGSTSGREQFF.